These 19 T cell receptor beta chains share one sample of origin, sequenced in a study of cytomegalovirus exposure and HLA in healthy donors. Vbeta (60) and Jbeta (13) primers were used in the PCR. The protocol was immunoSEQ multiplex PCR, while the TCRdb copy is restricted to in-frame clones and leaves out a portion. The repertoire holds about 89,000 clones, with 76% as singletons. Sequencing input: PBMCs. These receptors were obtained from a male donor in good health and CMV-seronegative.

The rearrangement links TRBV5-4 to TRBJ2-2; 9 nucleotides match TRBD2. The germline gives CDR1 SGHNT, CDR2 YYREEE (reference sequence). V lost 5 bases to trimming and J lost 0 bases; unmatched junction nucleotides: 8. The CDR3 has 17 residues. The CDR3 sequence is CASSASGVASNTGELFF. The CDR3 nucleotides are TGTGCCAGCAGTGCTAGCGGGGTAGCATCGAACACCGGGGAGCTGTTTTTT.

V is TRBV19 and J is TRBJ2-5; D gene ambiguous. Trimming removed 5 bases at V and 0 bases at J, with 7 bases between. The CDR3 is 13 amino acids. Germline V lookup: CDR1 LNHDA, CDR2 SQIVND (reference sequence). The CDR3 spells CASSFDNQETQYF. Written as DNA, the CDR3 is TGTGCCAGTAGTTTCGACAACCAAGAGACCCAGTACTTC. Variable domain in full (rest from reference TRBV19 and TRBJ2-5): DGGITQSPKYLFRKEGQNVTLSCEQNLNHDAMYWYRQDPGQGLRLIYYSQIVNDFQKGDIAEGYSVSREKKESFPLTVTSAQKNPTAFYLCASSFDNQETQYFGPGTRLLVL.

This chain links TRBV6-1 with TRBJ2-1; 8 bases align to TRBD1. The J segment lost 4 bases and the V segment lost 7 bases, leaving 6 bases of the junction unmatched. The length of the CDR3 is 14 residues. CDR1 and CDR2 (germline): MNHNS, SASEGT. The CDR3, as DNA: TGTGCCAGCAACCCGGGACAGGCTTACAATGAGCAGTTCTTC. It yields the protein CASNPGQAYNEQFF.

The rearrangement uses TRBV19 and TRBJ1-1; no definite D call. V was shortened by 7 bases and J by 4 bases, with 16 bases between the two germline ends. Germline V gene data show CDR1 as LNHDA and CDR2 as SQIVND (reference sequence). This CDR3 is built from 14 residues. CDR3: CASIAGSTITEAFF. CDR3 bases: TGTGCCAGTATAGCGGGTTCCACGATCACTGAAGCTTTCTTT.

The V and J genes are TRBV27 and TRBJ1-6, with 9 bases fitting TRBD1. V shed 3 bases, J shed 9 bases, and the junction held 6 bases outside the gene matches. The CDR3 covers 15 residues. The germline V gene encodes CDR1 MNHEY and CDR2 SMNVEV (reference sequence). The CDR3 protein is CASSLGQGSVSPLHF. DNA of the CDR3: TGTGCCAGCAGTTTGGGACAGGGATCTGTTTCACCCCTCCACTTT.

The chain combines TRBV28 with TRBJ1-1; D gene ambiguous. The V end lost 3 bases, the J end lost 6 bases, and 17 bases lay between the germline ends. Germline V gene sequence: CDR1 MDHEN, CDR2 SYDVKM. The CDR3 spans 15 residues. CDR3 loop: CASSFPPPLAAEAFF. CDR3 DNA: TGTGCCAGCAGTTTTCCACCCCCTCTTGCGGCTGAAGCTTTCTTT.

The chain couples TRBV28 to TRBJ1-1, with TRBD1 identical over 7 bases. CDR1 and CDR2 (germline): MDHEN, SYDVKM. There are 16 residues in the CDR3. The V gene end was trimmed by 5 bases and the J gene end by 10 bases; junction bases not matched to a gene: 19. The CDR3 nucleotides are TGTGCCAGCAGTGATGCTTCCGGGCAGGGGGTGTTTGGAGCTTTCTTT. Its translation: CASSDASGQGVFGAFF.

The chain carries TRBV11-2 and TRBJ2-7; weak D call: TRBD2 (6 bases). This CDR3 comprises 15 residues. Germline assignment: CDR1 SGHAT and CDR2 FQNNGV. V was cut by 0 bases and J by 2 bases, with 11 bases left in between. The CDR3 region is CASSLDGTETYEQYF. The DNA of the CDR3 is TGTGCCAGCAGCTTAGACGGGACTGAGACCTACGAGCAGTACTTC.

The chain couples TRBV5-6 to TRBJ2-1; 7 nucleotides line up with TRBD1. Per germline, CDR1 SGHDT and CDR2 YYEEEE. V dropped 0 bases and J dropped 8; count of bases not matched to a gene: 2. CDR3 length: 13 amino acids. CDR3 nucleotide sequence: TGTGCCAGCAGCTTGGCCGACAGGGATGAGCAGTTCTTC. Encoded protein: CASSLADRDEQFF.

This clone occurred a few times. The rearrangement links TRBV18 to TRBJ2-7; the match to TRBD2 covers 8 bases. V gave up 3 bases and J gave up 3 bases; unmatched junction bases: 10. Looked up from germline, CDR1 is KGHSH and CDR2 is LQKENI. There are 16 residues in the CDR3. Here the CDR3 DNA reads TGTGCCAGCTCACCGGGTGGAGCGGGGGCTCTCTACGAGCAGTACTTC. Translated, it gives CASSPGGAGALYEQYF.

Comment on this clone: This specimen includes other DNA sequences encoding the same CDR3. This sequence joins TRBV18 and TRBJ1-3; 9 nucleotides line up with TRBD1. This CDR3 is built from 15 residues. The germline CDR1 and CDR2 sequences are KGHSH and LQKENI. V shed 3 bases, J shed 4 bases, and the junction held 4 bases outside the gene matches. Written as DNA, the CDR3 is TGTGCCAGCTCACCGGGGACAGGGTCCGGAAACACCATATATTTT. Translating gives CASSPGTGSGNTIYF. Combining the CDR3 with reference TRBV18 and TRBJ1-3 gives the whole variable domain NAGVMQNPRHLVRRRGQEARLRCSPMKGHSHVYWYRQLPEEGLKFMVYLQKENIIDESGMPKERFSAEFPKEGPSILRIQQVVRGDSAAYFCASSPGTGSGNTIYFGEGSWLTVV.

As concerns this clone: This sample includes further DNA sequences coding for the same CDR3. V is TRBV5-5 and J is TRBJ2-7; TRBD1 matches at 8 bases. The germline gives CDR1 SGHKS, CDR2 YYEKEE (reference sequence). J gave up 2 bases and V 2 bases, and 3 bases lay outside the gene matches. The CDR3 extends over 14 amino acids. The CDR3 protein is CASSLSDRAYEQYF. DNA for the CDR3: TGTGCCAGCAGCTTATCGGACAGGGCCTACGAGCAGTACTTC.

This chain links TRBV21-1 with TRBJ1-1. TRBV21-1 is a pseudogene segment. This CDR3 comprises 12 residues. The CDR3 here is CASSKGNPAAFF. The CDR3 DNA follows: TGTGCCAGCAGCAAAGGAAACCCCGCGGCTTTCTTT.

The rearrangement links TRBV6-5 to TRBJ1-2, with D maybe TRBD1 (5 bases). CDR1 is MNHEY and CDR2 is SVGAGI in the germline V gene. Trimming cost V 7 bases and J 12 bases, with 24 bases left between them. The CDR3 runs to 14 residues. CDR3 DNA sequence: TGTGCCAGCAACACCGGGACTGTGGCCGTAAGAGACACCTTC. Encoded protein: CASNTGTVAVRDTF.

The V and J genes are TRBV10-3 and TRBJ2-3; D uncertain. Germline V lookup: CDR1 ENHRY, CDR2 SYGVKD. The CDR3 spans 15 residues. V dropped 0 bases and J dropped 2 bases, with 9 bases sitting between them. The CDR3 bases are TGTGCCATCAGTGAGTCTCATGGCCCCACAGATACGCAGTATTTT. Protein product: CAISESHGPTDTQYF.

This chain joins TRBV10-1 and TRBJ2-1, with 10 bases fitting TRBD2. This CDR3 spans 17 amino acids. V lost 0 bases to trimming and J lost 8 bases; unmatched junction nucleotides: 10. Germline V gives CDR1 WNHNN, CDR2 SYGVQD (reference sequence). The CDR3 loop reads CASSESRGLAAADEQFF. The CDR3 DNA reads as TGCGCCAGCAGTGAGTCTCGAGGACTAGCGGCCGCAGATGAGCAGTTCTTC.

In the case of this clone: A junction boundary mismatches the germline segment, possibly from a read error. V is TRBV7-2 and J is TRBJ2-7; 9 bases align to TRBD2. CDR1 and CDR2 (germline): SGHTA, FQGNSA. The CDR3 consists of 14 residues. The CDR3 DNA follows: TGTGCCAGCAGCGGGGGGACTAGCTCCCACGAGCAGTACTTC. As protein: CASSGGTSSHEQYF.

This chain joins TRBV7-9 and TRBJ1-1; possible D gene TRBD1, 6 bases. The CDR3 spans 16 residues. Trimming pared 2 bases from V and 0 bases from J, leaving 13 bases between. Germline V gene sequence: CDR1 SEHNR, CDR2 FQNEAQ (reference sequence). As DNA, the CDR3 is TGTGCCAGCAGCTTATCAGGGGCCCCTATGAACACTGAAGCTTTCTTT. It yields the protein CASSLSGAPMNTEAFF. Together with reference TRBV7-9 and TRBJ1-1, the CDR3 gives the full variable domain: DTGVSQNPRHKITKRGQNVTFRCDPISEHNRLYWYRQTLGQGPEFLTYFQNEAQLEKSRLLSDRFSAERPKGSFSTLEIQRTEQGDSAMYLCASSLSGAPMNTEAFFGQGTRLTVV.

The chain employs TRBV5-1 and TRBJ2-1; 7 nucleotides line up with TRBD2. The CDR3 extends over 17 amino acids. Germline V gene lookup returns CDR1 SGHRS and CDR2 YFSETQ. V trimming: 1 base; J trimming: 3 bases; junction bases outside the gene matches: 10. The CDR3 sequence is CASSLKSLAVLYNEQFF. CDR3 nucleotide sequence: TGCGCCAGCAGCTTGAAGAGTCTAGCGGTCCTCTACAATGAGCAGTTCTTC.